This note documents a single T cell receptor (beta chain) sequence. No antigen is known for it. This entry is derived from a study of cytomegalovirus exposure and HLA in healthy donors. Points from the study as a whole: Within an earlier analysis, most TCR beta V segments proved productive either about 87% or about 30% of the time. An Asian-associated ancestry cluster reportedly showed fewer N-insertions than the approximately 670-donor mean in a later analysis.

It was with 60 Vbeta and 13 Jbeta primers that the PCR ran. Libraries were prepared by immunoSEQ multiplex PCR; TCRdb keeps only in-frame clonotypes and omits some of them. The profile shows roughly 200,000 clones, around 88% of them singletons. This CDR3 is 17 amino acids long. V was trimmed by 6 bases and J by 2 bases, leaving 21 bases between them. CDR1 is SNHLY and CDR2 is FYNNEI in the germline V gene. This chain connects TRBV2 to TRBJ2-3; a possible D gene is TRBD2 (7 bases). Material for sequencing was PBMCs. The receptor was derived from a young woman in good health and CMV-seronegative. The CDR3 nucleotides are TGTGCCAGCAGCCCACTAGAGGGCGGGGGCACCACAGATACGCAGTATTTT. It translates to CASSPLEGGGTTDTQYF.